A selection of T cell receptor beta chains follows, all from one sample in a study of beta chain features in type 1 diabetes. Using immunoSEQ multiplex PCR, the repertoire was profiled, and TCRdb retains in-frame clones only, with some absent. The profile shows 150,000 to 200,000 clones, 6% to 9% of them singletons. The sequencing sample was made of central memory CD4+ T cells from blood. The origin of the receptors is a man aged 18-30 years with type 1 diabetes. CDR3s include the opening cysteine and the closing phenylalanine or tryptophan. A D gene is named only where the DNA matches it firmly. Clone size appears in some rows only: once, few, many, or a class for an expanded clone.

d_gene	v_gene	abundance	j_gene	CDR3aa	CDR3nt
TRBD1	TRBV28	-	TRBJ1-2	CASSSRGQGDYGYTF	TGTGCCAGCAGTTCCCGAGGACAGGGCGACTATGGCTACACCTTC
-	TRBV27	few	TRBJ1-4	CASSSTGLREKLFF	TGTGCCAGCAGTTCGACAGGCCTAAGAGAAAAACTGTTTTTT
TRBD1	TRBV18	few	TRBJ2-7	CASSPLETGLVYEQYF	TGTGCCAGCTCACCACTGGAGACAGGGCTAGTCTACGAGCAGTACTTC
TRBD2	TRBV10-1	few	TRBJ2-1	CASSESSSGAYNEQFF	TGCGCCAGCAGTGAGTCATCGAGCGGGGCCTACAATGAGCAGTTCTTC
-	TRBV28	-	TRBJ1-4	CASSEMGTAGEKLFF	TGTGCCAGCAGCGAAATGGGGACTGCCGGTGAAAAACTGTTTTTT
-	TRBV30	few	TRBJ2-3	CAWTRGTDTQYF	TGTGCCTGGACTAGGGGAACAGATACGCAGTATTTT
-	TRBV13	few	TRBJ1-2	CASSFYDGRGYGYTF	TGTGCCAGCAGCTTCTACGACGGACGAGGGTATGGCTACACCTTC
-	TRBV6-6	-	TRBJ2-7	CASSSGSKTYEQYF	TGTGCCAGCAGTTCGGGGAGCAAGACCTACGAGCAGTACTTC
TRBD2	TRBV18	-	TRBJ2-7	CASSPGLAAMYEQYF	TGTGCCAGCTCACCAGGACTAGCGGCGATGTACGAGCAGTACTTC
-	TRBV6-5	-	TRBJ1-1	CASSYRGVNTEAFF	TGTGCCAGCAGTTACCGGGGGGTGAACACTGAAGCTTTCTTT
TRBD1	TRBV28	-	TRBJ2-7	CASSTGQGRNEQYF	TGTGCCAGCAGTACCGGACAGGGGCGGAACGAGCAGTACTTC
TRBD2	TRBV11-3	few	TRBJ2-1	CASSLGDGGNEQFF	TGTGCCAGCAGCCTAGGGGACGGGGGGAATGAGCAGTTCTTC
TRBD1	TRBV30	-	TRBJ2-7	CAGRQGDYSYEQYF	TGTGCCGGGCGACAGGGTGACTATTCCTACGAGCAGTACTTC
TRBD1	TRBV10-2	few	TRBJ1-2	CASSDLIGQGDYGYTF	TGCGCCAGCAGTGATCTGATCGGACAGGGTGACTATGGCTACACCTTC
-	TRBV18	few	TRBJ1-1	CASSPLSGVRNTEAFF	TGTGCCAGCTCACCGCTTAGTGGAGTCCGCAACACTGAAGCTTTCTTT
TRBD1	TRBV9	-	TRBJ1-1	CASSVAFTGAAFF	TGTGCCAGCAGCGTAGCCTTTACAGGGGCAGCTTTCTTT
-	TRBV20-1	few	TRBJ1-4	CGAARNEKLFF	TGCGGAGCAGCCAGAAATGAAAAACTGTTTTTT